The 28 T cell receptor beta chains in this list originate from one sample, sequenced in a study of T cells in women clearing cervical HPV infection. Here immunoSEQ multiplex PCR was the method, and the copy in TCRdb shows in-frame clones only, minus some. The listing contains approximately 44,000 clones. The sequencing input was blood buffy coat. These receptors were collected from a woman between 18 and 70 years old with a cervical HPV16 infection that either progressed to CIN3+ or cleared (not recorded which).

Points on this clone: Read data end 3 residues before the CDR3 end; the end is taken from the germline J gene. The chain joins TRBV20-1 to TRBJ2-7, with D hard to call. The V gene's germline CDR1 is DFQATT and CDR2 SNEGSKA (reference sequence). The CDR3 sequence is 12 residues long. Deletions cut 7 bases from V and 2 bases from J, with 12 bases between. The CDR3 spells CSGAEQTYEQYF. The CDR3 DNA, read in part, is TGCAGTGGCGCGGAGCAAACCTACGAG.

Comment on this clone: The observed sequence ends 3 residues before the CDR3 terminus, with the missing tail filled in from the germline J gene. The same CDR3 is also encoded by other DNA sequences in this sample. This chain connects TRBV5-1 to TRBJ1-5; D is uncertain. Trimming removed 0 bases at V and 2 bases at J, with 6 bases between. This CDR3 contains 14 residues. Germline values: CDR1 SGHRS, CDR2 YFSETQ. The sequenced CDR3 bases are TGCGCCAGCAGCTTGGCCGGTGGCAATCAGCCC. It translates to CASSLAGGNQP. The full CDR3 reads CASSLAGGNQPQHF.

On this clone: The read terminates 3 residues ahead of where the CDR3 ends, so the germline J gene completes it. This chain links TRBV6-2 or TRBV6-3 with TRBJ1-3; D gene uncertain. Germline lookup yields CDR1 MNHEY and CDR2 SVGEGT. Deletions cut 4 bases from V and 6 bases from J, with 19 bases between. The CDR3 extends over 16 amino acids. CDR3 in amino acids: CASSSSNPDQANTIYF. The sequenced part of the CDR3 DNA is TGTGCCAGCAGTTCCAGCAACCCTGACCAGGCAAACACC.

Of note for this clone: The read ends 3 residues early relative to the CDR3; the germline J gene fills the gap. The chain couples TRBV2 to TRBJ1-2, with 7 bases fitting TRBD1. The CDR3 spans 13 residues. The germline V gene encodes CDR1 SNHLY and CDR2 FYNNEI. The ends lost 8 bases at V and 2 bases at J; junction bases unmatched: 5. The sequenced part of the CDR3 DNA is TGTGCCAGCTCCGGGACAGACAACTATGGC. Translated: CASSGTDNYG. The whole CDR3 sequence is CASSGTDNYGYTF. Full variable domain (missing parts from reference TRBV2 and TRBJ1-2): EPEVTQTPSHQVTQMGQEVILRCVPISNHLYFYWYRQILGQKVEFLVSFYNNEISEKSEIFDDQFSVERPDGSNFTLKIRSTKLEDSAMYFCASSGTDNYGYTFGSGTRLTVV.

A word on this clone: The CDR3 end is not reached by the read, which stops 3 residues before it; the germline J gene fills it in. The chain employs TRBV19 and TRBJ2-1; 9 positions match TRBD2. The J segment lost 1 base and the V segment lost 6 bases, leaving 7 bases of the junction unmatched. The CDR3 contains 16 residues. Germline assignment: CDR1 LNHDA and CDR2 SQIVND (reference sequence). The covered CDR3 bases are TGTGCCAGTAGGCAACTAGCGGGTGTATCCTACAATGAG. Translated: CASRQLAGVSYNE. The full CDR3 protein is CASRQLAGVSYNEQFF.

About this clone itself: The sequence runs out 3 residues before the end of the CDR3; the remainder is reconstructed from the germline J gene. The chain carries TRBV7-9 and TRBJ1-2; D remains unclear. This CDR3 has 13 amino acids. CDR1 is SEHNR and CDR2 is FQNEAQ in the germline V gene (reference sequence). Trimming pared 3 bases from V and 0 bases from J, leaving 5 bases between. The CDR3 sequence: CASSFSANYGYTF. The part of the CDR3 DNA that was read is TGTGCCAGCAGCTTTTCGGCTAACTATGGC.

With respect to this clone: The read finishes 3 residues shy of the CDR3 end, and the germline J gene is used to complete it. The chain carries TRBV14 and TRBJ2-7; D is unresolved. The CDR3 contains 14 residues. V dropped 1 base and J dropped 2 bases, with 9 bases sitting between them. Germline CDR1 SGHDN, CDR2 FVKESK. CDR3 bases read: TGTGCCAGCAGCCAAGGGCAGATTACCTACGAG. Amino acid sequence: CASSQGQITYE. The entire CDR3 sequence reads CASSQGQITYEQYF.

Concerning this clone itself: Sequencing ends 3 residues short of the CDR3 end; the germline J gene provides the rest. The sample carries other DNA sequences with the same CDR3. The rearrangement joins TRBV5-4 to TRBJ2-5, with unresolved D. The CDR3 spans 14 residues. The germline gives CDR1 SGHNT, CDR2 YYREEE (reference sequence). Trimming took 0 bases from V and 0 from J, leaving 6 bases between them. The covered CDR3 bases are TGTGCCAGCAGCTTGGGGCAGTACCAAGAGACC. Translation gives CASSLGQYQET. The whole CDR3 region reads CASSLGQYQETQYF.

Comment on this clone: With the read ending 3 residues before the CDR3 end, the germline J gene is used to fill in that end. This chain uses TRBV20-1 with TRBJ1-5; 7 nucleotides match TRBD1. In germline, CDR1 is DFQATT, CDR2 SNEGSKA (reference sequence). This CDR3 comprises 13 residues. Trimming removed 6 bases from V and 5 bases from J; junction bases left unmatched: 7. CDR3 bases read: TGCAGTGCACACTCTCAGGGGGATCAGCCC. Its protein product is CSAHSQGDQP. The CDR3 in full is CSAHSQGDQPQHF.

The sequenced CDR3 bases are TGCGCCAGCAGCCCCCGACAGGGACAAGAGACC. It specifies CASSPRQGQET. The full-length CDR3 reads as CASSPRQGQETQYF. This chain uses TRBV5-1 with TRBJ2-5; 7 positions agree with TRBD1. Sequencing ends 3 residues short of the CDR3 end; the germline J gene provides the rest. CDR1 SGHRS and CDR2 YFSETQ come from the germline V gene. The CDR3 has 14 residues. With V trimmed by 4 bases and J by 2 bases, 5 bases remained unmatched.

Concerning this clone itself: With the read ending 3 residues before the CDR3 end, the germline J gene is used to fill in that end. V is TRBV30 and J is TRBJ2-6; weak D call: TRBD1 (6 bases). The germline CDR1 and CDR2 sequences are GTSNPN and SVGIG (reference sequence). V was pared by 3 bases and J by 4 bases, with 13 bases between. This CDR3 contains 15 residues. CDR3 bases read: TGTGCCTGGAGGACCGGACAGCCCGGGGCCAACGTC. The encoded protein is CAWRTGQPGANV. In full, the CDR3 is CAWRTGQPGANVLTF.

A note on this clone: The CDR3 extends 3 residues past the end of the read, so its final part is completed from the germline J gene. This chain links TRBV5-1 with TRBJ1-1; D is perhaps TRBD1 (5 bases). CDR1 is SGHRS, CDR2 YFSETQ, per germline. The V end was cut by 4 bases, the J end by 0 bases, with 13 bases between. The CDR3 covers 15 residues. The CDR3 loop is CASSDSLFMNTEAFF. The sequenced CDR3 bases are TGCGCCAGCAGCGACAGTCTTTTCATGAACACTGAA.

For this clone: Read data end 3 residues before the CDR3 end; the end is taken from the germline J gene. The chain recombines TRBV20-1 with TRBJ2-5; weak D call: TRBD1 (6 bases). This CDR3 comprises 13 residues. V dropped 1 base and J dropped 5 bases, with 11 bases sitting between them. In germline, CDR1 is DFQATT, CDR2 SNEGSKA (reference sequence). The chain's CDR3 is CSARARTDETQYF. The part of the CDR3 DNA that was read is TGCAGTGCTAGAGCCAGGACAGATGAGACC.

Regarding this clone: The read finishes 3 residues shy of the CDR3 end, and the germline J gene is used to complete it. This chain uses TRBV30 with TRBJ1-1; the D gene is possibly TRBD1 (5 bases). CDR1 is GTSNPN and CDR2 is SVGIG in the germline V gene (reference sequence). The CDR3 extends over 12 amino acids. The germline V and J ends were trimmed by 2 bases and 3 bases, with 7 bases remaining between them. The DNA read from the CDR3 is TGTGCCTGGAGTTTGGGGCACACTGAA. Its protein product is CAWSLGHTE. The CDR3 reads in full as CAWSLGHTEAFF.

As for this clone: The CDR3 extends 3 residues past the end of the read, so its final part is completed from the germline J gene. The rearrangement uses TRBV6-1 and TRBJ1-5; possible D gene TRBD1, 5 bases. The CDR3 length is 16 residues. The germline V and J ends were trimmed by 0 bases and 3 bases, with 12 bases remaining between them. Germline CDR1 reads MNHNS; CDR2 reads SASEGT. CDR3 sequence: CASSEAPGPPNQPQHF. The sequenced CDR3 bases are TGTGCCAGCAGTGAAGCTCCAGGGCCCCCCAATCAGCCC.

About this clone itself: Read sequence stops 3 residues before the CDR3 end, and the germline J gene provides the missing end. This chain connects TRBV20-1 to TRBJ2-3; a weak D match, TRBD2 (7 bases). Germline CDR1 DFQATT, CDR2 SNEGSKA (reference sequence). V was shortened by 0 bases and J by 3 bases, with 16 bases between the two germline ends. This CDR3 contains 16 residues. The chain's CDR3 is CSARDLYREGTDTQYF. The sequenced CDR3 bases are TGCAGTGCTAGAGATCTATACAGGGAGGGGACAGATACG.

For this clone: With the read ending 3 residues before the CDR3 end, the germline J gene is used to fill in that end. V is TRBV2 and J is TRBJ1-1; 10 bases are a match to TRBD1. V lost 3 bases to trimming and J lost 4 bases; unmatched junction nucleotides: 5. The CDR3 consists of 15 residues. Germline lookup yields CDR1 SNHLY and CDR2 FYNNEI. CDR3 DNA, as far as it was read: TGTGCCAGCAGTGACTTCGACAGGGGGCCCACTGAA. The encoded protein is CASSDFDRGPTE. The full CDR3 reads CASSDFDRGPTEAFF.

CDR3: CAISDPGQRNTEAFF. The sequenced CDR3 bases are TGTGCCATCAGTGACCCGGGACAGAGGAACACTGAA. The rearrangement links TRBV10-3 to TRBJ1-1, with TRBD1 identical over 7 bases. The CDR3 end is not reached by the read, which stops 3 residues before it; the germline J gene fills it in. Per the germline V gene, CDR1 is ENHRY and CDR2 is SYGVKD. This CDR3 has 15 residues. The junction had 5 bases not matched to a gene; V was cut back by 3 bases and J by 1 base.

As for this clone: Read coverage stops 3 residues before the CDR3 terminus; the germline J gene supplies the remainder. J is TRBJ1-1 and V is TRBV6-2 or TRBV6-3; possibly TRBD1 for D (6 bases). CDR3 length: 12 residues. V dropped 6 bases and J dropped 1 base, with 6 bases sitting between them. The germline gives CDR1 MNHEY, CDR2 SVGEGT. The CDR3 sequence: CASRQGNTEAFF. The CDR3 DNA, read in part, is TGTGCCAGCAGACAGGGGAACACTGAA.

Regarding this clone: The CDR3 end is not reached by the read, which stops 3 residues before it; the germline J gene fills it in. V usage is TRBV28 and J usage is TRBJ2-5; 11 nucleotides match TRBD1. Germline V gives CDR1 MDHEN, CDR2 SYDVKM. Germline trimming cut 8 bases from V and 4 bases from J; bases unmatched to any gene: 9. CDR3 size: 15 residues. CDR3 amino acids: CASGLGTGGGETQYF. CDR3 DNA (partial): TGTGCCAGCGGACTAGGGACAGGGGGTGGAGAGACC.

As to this clone: Read sequence stops 3 residues before the CDR3 end, and the germline J gene provides the missing end. The rearrangement uses TRBV5-1 and TRBJ2-4, with D tentatively TRBD1 (7 bases). The germline V gene encodes CDR1 SGHRS and CDR2 YFSETQ. V was shortened by 2 bases and J by 8 bases, with 14 bases between the two germline ends. The CDR3 has 14 amino acids. Here the CDR3 reads CASSFRQGEDIQYF. The sequenced CDR3 bases are TGCGCCAGCAGCTTTCGCCAGGGGGAGGACATT.

Details on this clone: The read terminates 3 residues ahead of where the CDR3 ends, so the germline J gene completes it. The chain is built from TRBV18 and TRBJ2-5; a weak D match, TRBD2 (5 bases). Trimming took off 10 bases at V and 5 bases at J, with 11 bases between the two ends. The germline V gene encodes CDR1 KGHSH and CDR2 LQKENI. The CDR3 sequence is 11 residues long. The part of the CDR3 DNA that was read is TGTGCCACCGGACCGGGGGAGACC. Protein: CATGPGET. From start to end, the CDR3 is CATGPGETQYF.

With regard to this clone: The read finishes 3 residues shy of the CDR3 end, and the germline J gene is used to complete it. This sample also contains other DNA sequences that code for the same CDR3. V gene TRBV2 combines with J gene TRBJ2-7; D may match TRBD1 or TRBD2 (5 bases each). The CDR3 length is 15 residues. Germline V gene lookup returns CDR1 SNHLY and CDR2 FYNNEI. V was pared by 3 bases and J by 0 bases, with 12 bases between. The sequenced CDR3 bases are TGTGCCAGCAGTGACGAGGGGCAGCTCTCCTACGAG. This codes for CASSDEGQLSYE. The CDR3 in its entirety is CASSDEGQLSYEQYF. Combining the CDR3 with reference TRBV2 and TRBJ2-7 gives the whole variable domain EPEVTQTPSHQVTQMGQEVILRCVPISNHLYFYWYRQILGQKVEFLVSFYNNEISEKSEIFDDQFSVERPDGSNFTLKIRSTKLEDSAMYFCASSDEGQLSYEQYFGPGTRLTVT.

In the case of this clone: The read ends 3 residues before the CDR3 terminus; that terminus is restored from the germline J gene. The chain carries TRBV4-1 and TRBJ2-1; 11 nucleotides align to TRBD2. CDR1 is MGHRA, CDR2 YSYEKL, per germline. The trim removed 0 bases at V and 9 bases at J, leaving 4 bases unmatched. This CDR3 is 15 amino acids long. CDR3 region: CASSQDTSGRTEQFF. CDR3 bases read: TGCGCCAGCAGCCAAGATACTAGCGGGAGAACTGAG.

A word on this clone: The DNA ends 3 residues before the CDR3 does, and the rest of the CDR3 is filled in from the germline J gene. The genes are TRBV28 and TRBJ2-7; 13 positions agree with TRBD2. The length of the CDR3 is 19 residues. J lost 1 base, V lost 1 base, and 10 bases had no gene match. The germline CDR1 and CDR2 sequences are MDHEN and SYDVKM. The covered CDR3 bases are TGTGCCAGCAGTTTATTGAGAGGACTAGCGGGAGTTGTGTCCTACGAG. Translated: CASSLLRGLAGVVSYE. The entire CDR3 sequence reads CASSLLRGLAGVVSYEQYF.

Points on this clone: The read terminates 3 residues before the CDR3 end, so the remaining end is supplied by the germline J gene. The V call is TRBV19, the J call TRBJ1-3; D gene uncertain. Germline lookup yields CDR1 LNHDA and CDR2 SQIVND (reference sequence). V dropped 2 bases and J dropped 1 base, with 9 bases sitting between them. The CDR3 runs to 15 residues. Here the CDR3 reads CASSIFEGSGNTIYF. CDR3 DNA (partial): TGTGCCAGTAGTATATTTGAAGGTTCTGGAAACACC.

Concerning this clone itself: The DNA ends 3 residues before the CDR3 does, and the rest of the CDR3 is filled in from the germline J gene. The V call is TRBV20-1, the J call TRBJ2-1; 11 positions agree with TRBD2. Germline values: CDR1 DFQATT, CDR2 SNEGSKA (reference sequence). The CDR3 is 18 residues long. With V trimmed by 1 base and J by 1 base, 9 bases remained unmatched. The CDR3 DNA, read in part, is TGCAGTGCTAGAGGGGGTAGCGGGGGGGCGGGGTCCTACAATGAG. This encodes CSARGGSGGAGSYNE. The CDR3, in full, reads CSARGGSGGAGSYNEQFF.

In the case of this clone: The read stops 3 residues short of the end of the CDR3; the missing end is completed from the germline J gene. V gene TRBV6-4 combines with J gene TRBJ2-3; a weak D match, TRBD2 (6 bases). Germline V CDR1 and CDR2: MRHNA, SNTAGT. This CDR3 has 15 residues. V lost 0 bases and J 1 base, leaving 8 bases between the germline ends. The CDR3 here is CASSDSGGGTDTQYF. The sequenced CDR3 bases are TGTGCCAGCAGTGACTCGGGGGGAGGCACAGATACG.